The 6 T cell receptor beta chains below were found in one sample sequenced in a study of cytomegalovirus exposure and HLA in healthy donors. The primer mix had 60 Vbeta and 13 Jbeta primers. Sequencing was performed with immunoSEQ multiplex PCR; in TCRdb, only in-frame clones are kept and a portion is missing. Of around 53,000 clones in the sample, nearly 85% were seen once. Sequenced material: PBMCs. The origin of the receptors is a man under 40 in good health and CMV-seronegative.

The chain carries TRBV5-4 and TRBJ2-3; D uncertain. Trimming pared 0 bases from V and 0 bases from J, leaving 5 bases between. In germline, CDR1 is SGHNT, CDR2 YYREEE (reference sequence). CDR3 length: 14 amino acids. This CDR3 is CASSLGQSTDTQYF. The CDR3 coding sequence is TGTGCCAGCAGCTTGGGGCAGAGCACAGATACGCAGTATTTT.

This sequence joins TRBV7-2 and TRBJ2-6; 7 bases fit TRBD1. Germline V CDR1 and CDR2: SGHTA, FQGNSA. The CDR3 is made up of 17 amino acids. V was pared by 0 bases and J by 2 bases, with 4 bases of the junction left unmatched. Written as DNA, the CDR3 is TGTGCCAGCAGCTTAGCGGGAGACAGGGCTGGGGCCAACGTCCTGACTTTC. Translation: CASSLAGDRAGANVLTF.

The rearrangement uses TRBV7-2 and TRBJ2-7; no definite D call. Germline CDR1 and CDR2: SGHTA and FQGNSA. V lost 1 base and J 0 bases, leaving 10 bases between the germline ends. The CDR3 extends over 15 amino acids. The DNA for the CDR3 is TGTGCCAGCAGCTTAGAAAGCGATCCCTCCTACGAGCAGTACTTC. Amino acid sequence: CASSLESDPSYEQYF.

The chain links TRBV6-4 to TRBJ2-3; 9 bases are shared with TRBD2. Unmatched junction bases numbered 1, after V lost 4 bases and J lost 2 bases. Looked up from germline, CDR1 is MRHNA and CDR2 is SNTAGT. CDR3 size: 14 residues. The CDR3 DNA sequence: TGTGCCAGCAGTGGCGGGGGGGCCACAGATACGCAGTATTTT. This encodes CASSGGGATDTQYF.

The chain is built from TRBV6-5 and TRBJ1-1, with D tentatively TRBD1 (5 bases). This CDR3 comprises 14 residues. Germline CDR1 is MNHEY and CDR2 is SVGAGI. V lost 6 bases, J lost 6 bases, and 17 bases lay in between. The CDR3 here is CASSRGGVNPEAFF. The CDR3 coding sequence is TGTGCCAGCAGCCGGGGCGGGGTTAACCCTGAAGCTTTCTTT.

J is TRBJ1-4 and V is TRBV5-1; D is uncertain. V lost 0 bases, J lost 8 bases, and 14 bases lay in between. Germline values: CDR1 SGHRS, CDR2 YFSETQ. The CDR3 contains 15 residues. The DNA for the CDR3 is TGCGCCAGCAGCTTGGCAGACCAGGTCGGCGAAAAACTGTTTTTT. The encoded protein is CASSLADQVGEKLFF.